The T cell receptor (beta chain) under discussion was sequenced for a study of identical twins. Study results and caveats: With abundant cord blood beta clonotypes, insertions were fewer; memory repertoires showed no such pattern. The models gave estimates that fell short of the out-of-frame TCR alpha sharing seen in monozygotic twins.

As for this clonotype: Its antigen is currently unknown.

Germline assignment: CDR1 SEHNR and CDR2 FQNEAQ (reference sequence). There are 15 residues in the CDR3. The V end lost 5 bases, the J end lost 5 bases, and 18 bases lay between the germline ends. From the 5' RACE reads, TCRdb called clonotypes with MiXCR, one entry per CDR3 protein. Among under 900,000 distinct CDR3 sequences, roughly 12% were seen once, and the ten largest hold around 1.6%. This sample also belongs to another study, concerning yellow fever vaccine responses in identical twins. As reported in that work: Reportedly, twins showed a vaccine T cell response that looked partly convergent and partly personalized.

The sequence came from a woman aged 18-29 years in good health. Material: PBMCs. The V gene is TRBV7-9, the J gene TRBJ1-2; D remains unclear. CDR3 bases: TGTGCCAGCAGCGGAATCGGGGAGATTATGTATGGCTACACCTTC. Its translation: CASSGIGEIMYGYTF.